This T cell receptor (beta chain) appears in the sequencing data of a study of beta chain features in type 1 diabetes. The study's findings and limits: TCRB CDR3 length was moderately but significantly reduced in all four CD4+ subsets of Type 1 diabetes patients.

With regard to this clone: The antigen is unknown.

The V and J ends lost 7 bases and 7 bases, in that order; junction bases with no gene match: 12. CDR1 is SGHTA, CDR2 FQGNSA, per germline. The CDR3 totals 16 residues. Every bit of the isolated RNA underwent reverse transcription, so sequencing read expressed TCRB transcripts. TCRdb's table, derived via immunoSEQ multiplex PCR, lists solely in-frame clones and lacks some. The table records 600,000 or so clones, roughly 13% of them present only once. The TCR comes from a man aged 18-30 years with type 1 diabetes. The sequenced sample consisted of naive CD4+ T cells from blood. The V gene is TRBV7-2, the J gene TRBJ2-1; 11 nucleotides align to TRBD1. The CDR3 loop is CASTYRGQGARNEQFF. The DNA of the CDR3 is TGTGCCAGCACCTATCGAGGACAGGGGGCCCGGAATGAGCAGTTCTTC.